One and the same sample provided the 24 T cell receptor beta chains below, sequenced in a study of T cells in Graves' hyperthyroidism and ophthalmopathy. TCR beta CDR3 region amplification was performed from RNA transcripts. During a first-round RT-PCR of the TCR CDR3, the HTBI primer set was used. One entry per CDR3 protein results from TCRdb running MiXCR on the multiplex PCR reads. The sample shows under 800,000 distinct CDR3 sequences, around 15% of them seen only once. The material sequenced was blood. The receptors derive from a woman in her late teens or twenties with Graves' hyperthyroidism.

This clonotype was counted many times. This CDR3 is CSVECLTGGNQPQHF. As DNA, the CDR3 is TGCAGCGTTGAATGTTTGACAGGAGGGAATCAGCCCCAGCATTTT. The V gene is TRBV29-1, the J gene TRBJ1-5; D perhaps matches TRBD1 (6 bases). This CDR3 has 15 residues. Trimming cost V 2 bases and J 4 bases, with 15 bases left between them. Germline CDR1 SQVTM, CDR2 ANQGSEA.

The chain employs TRBV4-2 and TRBJ2-1, with D maybe TRBD1 (6 bases). Germline CDR1 reads LGHNA; CDR2 reads YNFKEQ. The CDR3 runs 16 residues. Trimming pared 0 bases from V and 1 base from J, leaving 10 bases between. Written as DNA, the CDR3 is TGTGCCAGCAGCCAAGAGCTCCAGGGGTCCTACAATGAGCAGTTCTTC. Translation: CASSQELQGSYNEQFF.

The rearrangement links TRBV27 to TRBJ1-4; D unclear. V was trimmed by 3 bases and J by 8 bases, leaving 19 bases between them. This CDR3 has 16 amino acids. The V gene's germline CDR1 is MNHEY and CDR2 SMNVEV (reference sequence). The CDR3 region has the DNA TGTGCCAGCAGTTTGGGATACCCGAGGTTGCAGGAAAAACTGTTTTTT. Protein product: CASSLGYPRLQEKLFF. Combining the CDR3 with reference TRBV27 and TRBJ1-4 gives the whole variable domain EAQVTQNPRYLITVTGKKLTVTCSQNMNHEYMSWYRQDPGLGLRQIYYSMNVEVTDKGDVPEGYKVSRKEKRNFPLILESPSPNQTSLYFCASSLGYPRLQEKLFFGSGTQLSVL.

This clonotype was observed a few times. V and J are TRBV7-7 and TRBJ2-5; D uncertain. Germline V gene data show CDR1 as SSHAT and CDR2 as FNYEAQ (reference sequence). V was cut by 8 bases and J by 7 bases, with 20 bases left in between. This CDR3 has 14 amino acids. The CDR3: CASSLSAKEGTQYF. The CDR3, as DNA: TGTGCCAGCTCCCTAAGTGCCAAAGAAGGGACCCAGTACTTC.

V and J are TRBV4-1 and TRBJ2-7; a weak D match, TRBD2 (6 bases). The CDR3 length is 15 residues. CDR1 and CDR2 (germline): MGHRA, YSYEKL. Trimming pared 1 base from V and 5 bases from J, leaving 15 bases between. The CDR3 sequence: CASSQVIGEANEQYF. The CDR3 nucleotides are TGCGCCAGCAGCCAAGTTATTGGGGAGGCCAACGAGCAGTACTTC.

This chain links TRBV19 with TRBJ2-7; TRBD2 matches at 9 bases. Losses at the gene ends were 5 bases for V and 1 base for J; bases not matched to a gene: 9. The germline V gene encodes CDR1 LNHDA and CDR2 SQIVND (reference sequence). The CDR3 is 16 residues long. The CDR3 bases are TGTGCCAGTAGTGCGGTAGCGGGAGTGCAGTCCTACGAGCAGTACTTC. Translation gives CASSAVAGVQSYEQYF.

The J gene is TRBJ2-4, the V gene TRBV18, with TRBD1 identical over 7 bases. J was trimmed by 3 bases and V by 1 base; bases with no gene match: 6. This CDR3 region has 16 residues. The germline V gene has CDR1 KGHSH and CDR2 LQKENI. Here the CDR3 reads CASSPRKAGGKNIQYF. In DNA form, the CDR3 reads TGTGCCAGCTCACCACGAAAGGCAGGGGGCAAAAACATTCAGTACTTC. The entire variable domain, with the rest obtained from reference TRBV18 and TRBJ2-4, is as follows: NAGVMQNPRHLVRRRGQEARLRCSPMKGHSHVYWYRQLPEEGLKFMVYLQKENIIDESGMPKERFSAEFPKEGPSILRIQQVVRGDSAAYFCASSPRKAGGKNIQYFGAGTRLSVL.

In its sample, this clonotype was seen many times. The chain employs TRBV2 and TRBJ2-1; no reliable D call. Germline values: CDR1 SNHLY, CDR2 FYNNEI. The length of the CDR3 is 12 residues. The V and J ends lost 5 bases and 8 bases respectively, with 10 bases between them. The CDR3 coding sequence is TGTGCCAGCAGTCTCACAGTTCATGAGCAGTTCTTC. Translating gives CASSLTVHEQFF.

This clonotype was picked up many times. The chain combines TRBV11-2 with TRBJ2-3; TRBD1 matches at 7 bases. In germline, CDR1 is SGHAT, CDR2 FQNNGV. Trimming took 6 bases from V and 4 from J; bases not matched to a gene: 4. The CDR3 contains 13 residues. The CDR3 loop reads CASSNRGADTQYF. The CDR3 bases are TGTGCCAGCAGTAACAGGGGAGCAGATACGCAGTATTTT.

The V gene is TRBV6-2 or TRBV6-3, the J gene TRBJ2-2; 11 bases align to TRBD1. The V and J ends lost 2 bases and 1 base, in that order; junction bases with no gene match: 6. Looked up from germline, CDR1 is MNHEY and CDR2 is SVGEGT. The CDR3 sequence is 18 residues long. The CDR3 loop is CASSYEADRGLNTGELFF. CDR3 bases: TGTGCCAGCAGTTACGAAGCGGACAGGGGGCTGAACACCGGGGAGCTGTTTTTT.

The chain links TRBV16 to TRBJ2-7, with D perhaps TRBD1 (6 bases). The germline V gene encodes CDR1 KGHSY and CDR2 FQNENV. This CDR3 comprises 13 residues. V gave up 4 bases and J gave up 9 bases, with 16 bases separating them. The CDR3 region is CASSLLGASGQYF. The CDR3, as DNA: TGTGCCAGCAGCCTCTTGGGGGCCTCCGGGCAGTACTTC.

This clonotype was observed a few times. The genes are TRBV7-9 and TRBJ2-7; perhaps TRBD1 as D (5 bases). V was clipped by 2 bases and J by 5 bases, with 13 bases between them. There are 14 residues in the CDR3. Germline CDR1 is SEHNR and CDR2 is FQNEAQ (reference sequence). CDR3 in DNA: TGTGCCAGCAGCTTATCGGTAGAGGACAACGAGCAGTACTTC. It yields the protein CASSLSVEDNEQYF.

This clonotype was recorded at least ten times. CDR3 coding DNA: TGTGCCAGCAGCTTACGACAGAGCACAGATACGCAGTATTTT. It encodes CASSLRQSTDTQYF. The chain combines TRBV7-2 with TRBJ2-3; a weak D match, TRBD1 (5 bases). The germline V and J ends were trimmed by 2 bases and 0 bases, with 6 bases remaining between them. Germline V gene sequence: CDR1 SGHTA, CDR2 FQGNSA. The CDR3 sequence is 14 residues long.

This clonotype was picked up many times. V usage is TRBV20-1 and J usage is TRBJ2-7; either TRBD1 or TRBD2 may fit D (7 bases each). The CDR3 loop spans 12 amino acids. Germline assignment: CDR1 DFQATT and CDR2 SNEGSKA (reference sequence). The V and J ends lost 5 bases and 3 bases respectively, with 11 bases between them. CDR3 sequence: CSAAGGGYEQYF. As DNA, the CDR3 is TGCAGTGCTGCAGGGGGGGGCTACGAGCAGTACTTC.

The CDR3 nucleotides are TGTGCCTGGAGCCGAGCAGCAGATACGCAGTATTTT. It encodes CAWSRAADTQYF. The chain couples TRBV30 to TRBJ2-3; unclear D gene. Germline V CDR1 and CDR2: GTSNPN, SVGIG (reference sequence). This CDR3 is 12 amino acids long. Between the trimmed V and J ends, which lost 3 bases and 4 bases, there was a span of 8 bases.

This clonotype was seen repeatedly, ten times or more. This chain uses TRBV18 with TRBJ2-6; D gene ambiguous. Trimming removed 2 bases from V and 0 bases from J, with 5 bases in between. Germline CDR1 reads KGHSH; CDR2 reads LQKENI. The CDR3 runs to 15 residues. The CDR3 bases are TGTGCCAGCTCACCAACACTCTCTGGGGCCAACGTCCTGACTTTC. Its translation: CASSPTLSGANVLTF. Complete variable domain (other parts from reference TRBV18 and TRBJ2-6): NAGVMQNPRHLVRRRGQEARLRCSPMKGHSHVYWYRQLPEEGLKFMVYLQKENIIDESGMPKERFSAEFPKEGPSILRIQQVVRGDSAAYFCASSPTLSGANVLTFGAGSRLTVL.

Only a few counts were recorded for this clonotype. J is TRBJ2-7 and V is TRBV9, with TRBD2 matching over 9 bases. This CDR3 has 14 residues. Unmatched junction bases numbered 3, after V lost 0 bases and J lost 5 bases. Germline-derived CDR1 and CDR2 are SGDLS and YYNGEE. Written as DNA, the CDR3 is TGTGCCAGCAGCGTAGCTAGCGGGAACCACGAGCAGTACTTC. Protein sequence: CASSVASGNHEQYF.

This clonotype has at least ten counts. This chain connects TRBV7-9 to TRBJ2-7; no clear D. Germline lookup yields CDR1 SEHNR and CDR2 FQNEAQ (reference sequence). V was clipped by 5 bases and J by 4 bases, with 15 bases between them. This CDR3 has 14 residues. The CDR3 protein is CASSPRTDGYEQYF. The CDR3 nucleotides read TGTGCCAGCAGCCCAAGAACGGACGGGTACGAGCAGTACTTC.

Regarding this clonotype: This CDR3 is missing its conserved last phenylalanine or tryptophan, likely due to a read error. V is TRBV28 and J is TRBJ2-5; unclear D gene. This CDR3 contains 14 residues. Per germline, CDR1 MDHEN and CDR2 SYDVKM. Between the trimmed V and J ends, which lost 3 bases and 1 base, there was a span of 9 bases. Written as DNA, the CDR3 is TGTGCCAGCAGTTTCTTCGGGCCCCAAGAGACCCAGTACCTC. Translation gives CASSFFGPQETQYL.

This clonotype showed up many times. As DNA, the CDR3 is TGCAGTGGCGGACAACCGAATCAGCCCCAGCATTTT. This gives the protein CSGGQPNQPQHF. V and J are TRBV20-1 and TRBJ1-5, with D perhaps TRBD1 (5 bases). The CDR3 loop spans 12 amino acids. Trimming shortened V by 7 bases and J by 4 bases, and 11 bases separated the two germline ends. Germline loops: CDR1 DFQATT, CDR2 SNEGSKA (reference sequence).

The V gene is TRBV7-9, the J gene TRBJ2-1, with 11 nucleotides matching TRBD2. CDR1 is SEHNR, CDR2 FQNEAQ, per germline (reference sequence). The CDR3 is 18 amino acids. V gave up 5 bases and J gave up 5 bases; unmatched junction bases: 14. CDR3 nucleotides: TGTGCCAGCAGCCTAATCCCCAAGACTAGCGGGACAAACAATGAGCAGTTCTTC. Protein: CASSLIPKTSGTNNEQFF.

This clonotype was seen a few times. The chain uses TRBV28 and TRBJ1-2; the match to TRBD1 covers 8 bases. The V and J ends lost 2 bases and 6 bases, in that order; junction bases with no gene match: 8. The germline CDR1 and CDR2 sequences are MDHEN and SYDVKM. CDR3 length equals 15 residues. CDR3 sequence reads: CASSLPRGRRDGYTF. The CDR3 bases are TGTGCCAGCAGTTTACCCAGGGGGCGACGAGATGGCTACACCTTC.

This clonotype was detected only a few times. J is TRBJ2-1 and V is TRBV30; D may match TRBD1 or TRBD2 (5 bases each). CDR1 GTSNPN and CDR2 SVGIG come from the germline V gene (reference sequence). The V end was cut by 7 bases, the J end by 9 bases, with 13 bases between. This CDR3 region has 11 residues. CDR3 in DNA: TGTGCCTTTTTCAAGGGGACTGAGCAGTTCTTC. It is translated as CAFFKGTEQFF.

Notes on this clonotype: A much larger clone differs from this one at a single base, so this may be a read error. This rearrangement joins TRBV27 to TRBJ2-4, with 7 bases matching TRBD1. CDR3 size: 17 residues. The V gene end was trimmed by 7 bases and the J gene end by 1 base; junction bases not matched to a gene: 13. Germline V CDR1 and CDR2: MNHEY, SMNVEV (reference sequence). The CDR3 nucleotides are TGTGCCAGCAAGGGGATCGGGACAGCACAGGCCAAAAACATTCAGTACTTC. It yields the protein CASKGIGTAQAKNIQYF.